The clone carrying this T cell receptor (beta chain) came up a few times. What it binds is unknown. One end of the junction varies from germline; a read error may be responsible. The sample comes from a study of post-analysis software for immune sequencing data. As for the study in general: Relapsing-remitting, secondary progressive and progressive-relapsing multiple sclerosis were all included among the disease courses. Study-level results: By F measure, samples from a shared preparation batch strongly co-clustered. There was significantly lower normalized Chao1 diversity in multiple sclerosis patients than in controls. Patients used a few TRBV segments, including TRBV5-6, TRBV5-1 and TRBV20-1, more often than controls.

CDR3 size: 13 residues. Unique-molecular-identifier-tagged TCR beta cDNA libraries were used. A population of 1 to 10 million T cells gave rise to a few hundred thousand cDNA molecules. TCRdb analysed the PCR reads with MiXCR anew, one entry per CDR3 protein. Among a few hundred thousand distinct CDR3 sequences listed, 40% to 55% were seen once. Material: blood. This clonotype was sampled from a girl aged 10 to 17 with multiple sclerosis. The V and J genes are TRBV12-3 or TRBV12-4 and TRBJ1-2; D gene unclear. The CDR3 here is CTSSPQGPYGYTF. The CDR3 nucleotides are TGTACCAGCAGTCCTCAAGGGCCCTATGGCTACACCTTC.